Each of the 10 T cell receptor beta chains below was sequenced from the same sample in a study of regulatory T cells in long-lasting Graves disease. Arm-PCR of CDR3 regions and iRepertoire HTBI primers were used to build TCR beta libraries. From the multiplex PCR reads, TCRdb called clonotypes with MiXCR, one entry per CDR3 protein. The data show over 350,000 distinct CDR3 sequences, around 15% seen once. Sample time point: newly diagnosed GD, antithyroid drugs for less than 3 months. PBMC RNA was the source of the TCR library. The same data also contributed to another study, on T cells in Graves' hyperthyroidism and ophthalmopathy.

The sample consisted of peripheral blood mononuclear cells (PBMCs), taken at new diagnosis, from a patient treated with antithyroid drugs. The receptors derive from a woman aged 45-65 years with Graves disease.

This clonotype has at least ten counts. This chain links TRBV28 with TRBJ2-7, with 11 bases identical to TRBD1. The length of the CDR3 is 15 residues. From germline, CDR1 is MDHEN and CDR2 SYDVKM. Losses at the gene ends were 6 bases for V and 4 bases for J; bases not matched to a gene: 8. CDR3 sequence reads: CASRPDRGRGYEQYF. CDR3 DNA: TGTGCCAGCAGGCCGGACAGGGGGCGTGGGTACGAGCAGTACTTC.

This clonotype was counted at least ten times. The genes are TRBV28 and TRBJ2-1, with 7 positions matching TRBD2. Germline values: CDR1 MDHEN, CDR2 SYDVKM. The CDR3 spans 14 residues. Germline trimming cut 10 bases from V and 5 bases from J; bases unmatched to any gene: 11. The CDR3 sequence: CAKASGTKHNEQFF. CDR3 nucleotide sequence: TGTGCCAAAGCGTCAGGGACTAAACACAATGAGCAGTTCTTC.

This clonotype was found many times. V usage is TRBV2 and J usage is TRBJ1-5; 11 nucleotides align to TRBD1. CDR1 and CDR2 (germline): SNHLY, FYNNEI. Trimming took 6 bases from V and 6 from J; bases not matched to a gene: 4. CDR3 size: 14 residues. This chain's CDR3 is CASRGTGGGQPQHF. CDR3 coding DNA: TGTGCCAGCAGGGGGACAGGGGGTGGTCAGCCCCAGCATTTT. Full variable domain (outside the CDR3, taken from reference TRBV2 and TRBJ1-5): EPEVTQTPSHQVTQMGQEVILRCVPISNHLYFYWYRQILGQKVEFLVSFYNNEISEKSEIFDDQFSVERPDGSNFTLKIRSTKLEDSAMYFCASRGTGGGQPQHFGDGTRLSIL.

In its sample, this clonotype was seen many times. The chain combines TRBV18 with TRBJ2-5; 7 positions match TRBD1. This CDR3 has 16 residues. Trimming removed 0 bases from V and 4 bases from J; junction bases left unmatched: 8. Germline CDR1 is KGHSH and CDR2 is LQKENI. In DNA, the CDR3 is TGTGCCAGCTCACCACCGGGCAGGGGGATTGGAGAGACCCAGTACTTC. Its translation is CASSPPGRGIGETQYF.

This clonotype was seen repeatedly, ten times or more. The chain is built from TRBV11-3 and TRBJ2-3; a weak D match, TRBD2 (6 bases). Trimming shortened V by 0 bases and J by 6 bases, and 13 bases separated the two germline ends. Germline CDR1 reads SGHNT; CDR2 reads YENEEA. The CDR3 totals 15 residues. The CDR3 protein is CASSLEWGDHDTQYF. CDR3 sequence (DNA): TGTGCCAGCAGCTTAGAATGGGGGGATCACGATACGCAGTATTTT.

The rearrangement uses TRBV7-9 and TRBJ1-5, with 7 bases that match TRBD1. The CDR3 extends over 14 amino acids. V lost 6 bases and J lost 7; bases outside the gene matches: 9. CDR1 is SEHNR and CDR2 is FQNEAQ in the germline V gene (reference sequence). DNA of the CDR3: TGTGCCAGCAGTCCTAAGGGGGCGGAACAGCCCCAGCATTTT. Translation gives CASSPKGAEQPQHF.

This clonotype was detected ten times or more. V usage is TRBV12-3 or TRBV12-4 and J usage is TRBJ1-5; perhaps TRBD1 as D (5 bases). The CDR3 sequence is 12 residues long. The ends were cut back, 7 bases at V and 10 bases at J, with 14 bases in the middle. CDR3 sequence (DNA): TGTGCCAGCACCGGGACCCTGTCACCCCAGCATTTT. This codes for CASTGTLSPQHF.

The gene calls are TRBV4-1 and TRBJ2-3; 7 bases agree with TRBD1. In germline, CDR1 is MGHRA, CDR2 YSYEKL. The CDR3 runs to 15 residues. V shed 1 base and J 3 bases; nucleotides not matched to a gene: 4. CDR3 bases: TGCGCCAGCAGCCAAGTCGGACAGGAGACAGATACGCAGTATTTT. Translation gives CASSQVGQETDTQYF.

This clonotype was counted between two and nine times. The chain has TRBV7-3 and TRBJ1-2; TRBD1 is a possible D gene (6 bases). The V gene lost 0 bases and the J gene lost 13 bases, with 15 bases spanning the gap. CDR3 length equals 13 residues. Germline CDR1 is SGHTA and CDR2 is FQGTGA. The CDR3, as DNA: TGTGCCAGCAGCTTAACGGAGGGGGGGACGGCCACCTTC. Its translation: CASSLTEGGTATF.

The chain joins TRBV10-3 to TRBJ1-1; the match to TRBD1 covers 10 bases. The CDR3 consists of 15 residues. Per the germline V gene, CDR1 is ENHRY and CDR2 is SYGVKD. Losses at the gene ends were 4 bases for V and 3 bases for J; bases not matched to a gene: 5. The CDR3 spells CAISVRGQGYTEAFF. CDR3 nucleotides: TGTGCCATCAGTGTCAGGGGACAGGGGTACACTGAAGCTTTCTTT.